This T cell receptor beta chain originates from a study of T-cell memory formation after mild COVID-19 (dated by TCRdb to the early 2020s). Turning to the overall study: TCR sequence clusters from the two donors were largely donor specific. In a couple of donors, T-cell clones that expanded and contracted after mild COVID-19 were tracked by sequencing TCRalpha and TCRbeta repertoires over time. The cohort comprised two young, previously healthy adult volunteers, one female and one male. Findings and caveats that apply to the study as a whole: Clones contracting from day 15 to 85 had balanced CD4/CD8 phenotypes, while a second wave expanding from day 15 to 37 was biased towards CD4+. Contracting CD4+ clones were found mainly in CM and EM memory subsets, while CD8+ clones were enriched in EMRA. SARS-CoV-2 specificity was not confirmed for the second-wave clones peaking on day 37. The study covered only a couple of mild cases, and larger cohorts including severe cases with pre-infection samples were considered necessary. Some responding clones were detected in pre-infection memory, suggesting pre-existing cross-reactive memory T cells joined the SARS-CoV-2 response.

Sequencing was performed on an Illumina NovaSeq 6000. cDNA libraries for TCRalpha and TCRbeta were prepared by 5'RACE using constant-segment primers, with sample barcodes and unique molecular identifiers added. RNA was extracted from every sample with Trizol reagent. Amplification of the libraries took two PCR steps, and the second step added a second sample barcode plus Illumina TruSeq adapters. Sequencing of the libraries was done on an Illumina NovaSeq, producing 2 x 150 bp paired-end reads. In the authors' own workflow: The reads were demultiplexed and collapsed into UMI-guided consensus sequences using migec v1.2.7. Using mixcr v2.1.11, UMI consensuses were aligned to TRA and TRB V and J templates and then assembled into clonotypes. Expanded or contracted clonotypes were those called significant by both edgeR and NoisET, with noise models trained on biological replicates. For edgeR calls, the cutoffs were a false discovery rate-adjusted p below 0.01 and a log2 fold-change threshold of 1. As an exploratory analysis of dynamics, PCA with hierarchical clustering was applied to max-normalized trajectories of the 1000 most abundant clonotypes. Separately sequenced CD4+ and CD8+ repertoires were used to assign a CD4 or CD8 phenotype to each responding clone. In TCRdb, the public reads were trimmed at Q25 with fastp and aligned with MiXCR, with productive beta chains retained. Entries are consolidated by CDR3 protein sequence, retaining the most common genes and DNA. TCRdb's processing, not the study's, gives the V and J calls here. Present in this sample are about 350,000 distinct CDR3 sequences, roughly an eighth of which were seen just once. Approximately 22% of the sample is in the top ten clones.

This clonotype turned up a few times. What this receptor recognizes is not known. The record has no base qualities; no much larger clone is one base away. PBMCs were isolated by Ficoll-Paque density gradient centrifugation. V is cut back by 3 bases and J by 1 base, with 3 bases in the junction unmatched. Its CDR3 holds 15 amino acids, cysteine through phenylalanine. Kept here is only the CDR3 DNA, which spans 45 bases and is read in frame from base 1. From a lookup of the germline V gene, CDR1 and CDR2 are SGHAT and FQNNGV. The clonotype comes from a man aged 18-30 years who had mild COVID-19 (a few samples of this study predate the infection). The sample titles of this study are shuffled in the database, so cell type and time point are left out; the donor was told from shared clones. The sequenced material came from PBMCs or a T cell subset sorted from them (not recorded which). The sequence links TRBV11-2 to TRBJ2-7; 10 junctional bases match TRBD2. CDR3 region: CASSFRTSGSYEQYF. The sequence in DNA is TGTGCCAGCAGCTTCCGGACTAGCGGATCCTACGAGCAGTACTTC.